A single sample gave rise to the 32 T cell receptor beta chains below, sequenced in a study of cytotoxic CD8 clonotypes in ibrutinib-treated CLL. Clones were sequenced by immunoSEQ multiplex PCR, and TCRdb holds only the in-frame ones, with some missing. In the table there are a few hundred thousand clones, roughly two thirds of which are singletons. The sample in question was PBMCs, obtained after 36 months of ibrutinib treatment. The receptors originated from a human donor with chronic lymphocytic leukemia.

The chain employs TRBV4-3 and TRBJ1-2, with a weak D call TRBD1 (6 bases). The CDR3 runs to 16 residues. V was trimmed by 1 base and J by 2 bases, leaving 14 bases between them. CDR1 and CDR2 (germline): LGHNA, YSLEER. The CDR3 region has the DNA TGCGCCAGCAGCCAAGCCAAGGGCAGGGGAAACTATGGCTACACCTTC. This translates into CASSQAKGRGNYGYTF.

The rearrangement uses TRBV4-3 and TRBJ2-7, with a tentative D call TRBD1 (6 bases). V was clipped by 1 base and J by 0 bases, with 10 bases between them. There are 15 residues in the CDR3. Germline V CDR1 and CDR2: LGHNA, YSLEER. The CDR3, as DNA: TGCGCCAGCAGCCAAGTGACAGGTAGCTCCTACGAGCAGTACTTC. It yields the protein CASSQVTGSSYEQYF.

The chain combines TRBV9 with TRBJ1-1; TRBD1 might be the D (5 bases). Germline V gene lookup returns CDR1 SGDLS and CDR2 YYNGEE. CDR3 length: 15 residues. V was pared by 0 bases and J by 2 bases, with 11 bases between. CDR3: CASSVVGRANTEAFF. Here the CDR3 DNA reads TGTGCCAGCAGCGTAGTCGGCAGGGCTAACACTGAAGCTTTCTTT.

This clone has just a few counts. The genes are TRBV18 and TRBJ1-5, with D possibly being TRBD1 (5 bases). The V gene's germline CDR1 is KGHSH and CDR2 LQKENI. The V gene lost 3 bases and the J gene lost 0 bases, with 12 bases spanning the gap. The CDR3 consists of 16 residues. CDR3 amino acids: CASSPGGWDSNQPQHF. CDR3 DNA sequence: TGTGCCAGCTCACCCGGGGGTTGGGATAGCAATCAGCCCCAGCATTTT.

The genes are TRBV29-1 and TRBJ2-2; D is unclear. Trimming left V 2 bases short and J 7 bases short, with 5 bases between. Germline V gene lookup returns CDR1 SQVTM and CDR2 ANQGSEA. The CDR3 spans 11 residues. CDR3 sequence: CSVEFIGELFF. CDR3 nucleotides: TGCAGCGTTGAATTCATCGGGGAGCTGTTTTTT.

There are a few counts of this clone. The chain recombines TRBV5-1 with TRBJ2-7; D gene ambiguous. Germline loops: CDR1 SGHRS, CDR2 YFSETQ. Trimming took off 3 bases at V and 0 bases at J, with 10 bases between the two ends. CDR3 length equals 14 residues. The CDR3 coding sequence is TGCGCCAGCAGCTCCGACGGCAGCTCCTACGAGCAGTACTTC. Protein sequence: CASSSDGSSYEQYF.

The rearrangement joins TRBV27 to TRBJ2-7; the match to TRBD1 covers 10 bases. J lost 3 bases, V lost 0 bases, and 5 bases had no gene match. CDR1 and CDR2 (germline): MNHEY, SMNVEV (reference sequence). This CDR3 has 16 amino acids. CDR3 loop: CASSLSGTGVRYEQYF. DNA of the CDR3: TGTGCCAGCAGTTTATCGGGGACAGGGGTGCGCTACGAGCAGTACTTC.

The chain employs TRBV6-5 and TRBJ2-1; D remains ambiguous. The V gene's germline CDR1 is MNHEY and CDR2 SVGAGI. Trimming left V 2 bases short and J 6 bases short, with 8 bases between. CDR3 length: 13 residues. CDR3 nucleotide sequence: TGTGCCAGCAGTTACAGGGTTTTCAATGAGCAGTTCTTC. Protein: CASSYRVFNEQFF.

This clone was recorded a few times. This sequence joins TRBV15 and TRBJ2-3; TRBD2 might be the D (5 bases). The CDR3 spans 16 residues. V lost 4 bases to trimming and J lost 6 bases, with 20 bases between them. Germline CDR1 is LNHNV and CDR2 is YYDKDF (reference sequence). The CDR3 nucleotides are TGTGCCACCAGCACCACGAACAGACTGGGCGGGGATACGCAGTATTTT. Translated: CATSTTNRLGGDTQYF.

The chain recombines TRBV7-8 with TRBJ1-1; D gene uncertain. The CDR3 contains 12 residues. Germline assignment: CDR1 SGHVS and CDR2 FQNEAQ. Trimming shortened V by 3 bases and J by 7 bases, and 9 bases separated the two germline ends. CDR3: CASSFWTGEAFF. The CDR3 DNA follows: TGTGCCAGCAGCTTCTGGACTGGTGAAGCTTTCTTT.

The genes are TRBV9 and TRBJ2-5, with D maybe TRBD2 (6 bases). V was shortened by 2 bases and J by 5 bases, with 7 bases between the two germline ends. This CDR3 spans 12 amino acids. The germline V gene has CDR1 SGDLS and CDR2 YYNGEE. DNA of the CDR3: TGTGCCAGCAGCGTTGCGGGGGAGACCCAGTACTTC. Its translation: CASSVAGETQYF.

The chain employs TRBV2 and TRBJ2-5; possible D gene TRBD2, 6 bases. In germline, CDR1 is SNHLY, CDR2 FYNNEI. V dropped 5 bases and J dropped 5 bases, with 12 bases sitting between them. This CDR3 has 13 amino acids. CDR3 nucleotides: TGTGCCAGCAGTAGGGACTTAAGGGAGACCCAGTACTTC. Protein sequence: CASSRDLRETQYF.

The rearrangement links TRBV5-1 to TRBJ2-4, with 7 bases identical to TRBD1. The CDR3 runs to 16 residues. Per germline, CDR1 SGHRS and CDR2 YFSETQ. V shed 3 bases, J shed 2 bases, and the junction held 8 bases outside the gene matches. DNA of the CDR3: TGCGCCAGCAGCTGGACAGGTCCGGGGCCCAAAAACATTCAGTACTTC. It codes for CASSWTGPGPKNIQYF.

This CDR3 is CAISPGTHYEQYF. DNA of the CDR3: TGTGCCATCAGCCCCGGGACCCACTACGAGCAGTACTTC. J is TRBJ2-7 and V is TRBV10-3; possibly TRBD1 or TRBD2 for D (5 bases each). Germline V gene lookup returns CDR1 ENHRY and CDR2 SYGVKD. CDR3 length: 13 amino acids. The ends were cut back, 6 bases at V and 3 bases at J, with 12 bases in the middle.

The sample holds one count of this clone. The CDR3 nucleotides are TGTGCCAGCAGCTTACGCAGCTACACCTTC. It codes for CASSLRSYTF. The gene calls are TRBV11-2 and TRBJ1-2, with unresolved D. V lost 2 bases and J lost 9, with 4 bases in between. Germline V gives CDR1 SGHAT, CDR2 FQNNGV. The CDR3 consists of 10 residues.

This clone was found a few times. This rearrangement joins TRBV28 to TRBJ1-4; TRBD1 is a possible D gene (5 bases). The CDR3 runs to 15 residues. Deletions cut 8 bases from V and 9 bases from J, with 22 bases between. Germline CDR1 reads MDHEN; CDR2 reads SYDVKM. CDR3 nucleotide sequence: TGTGCCAGCCTCACGCGGGGCTCGGGCTGGAAAAAACTGTTTTTT. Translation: CASLTRGSGWKKLFF. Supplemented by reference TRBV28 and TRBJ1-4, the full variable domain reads DVKVTQSSRYLVKRTGEKVFLECVQDMDHENMFWYRQDPGLGLRLIYFSYDVKMKEKGDIPEGYSVSREKKERFSLILESASTNQTSMYLCASLTRGSGWKKLFFGSGTQLSVL.

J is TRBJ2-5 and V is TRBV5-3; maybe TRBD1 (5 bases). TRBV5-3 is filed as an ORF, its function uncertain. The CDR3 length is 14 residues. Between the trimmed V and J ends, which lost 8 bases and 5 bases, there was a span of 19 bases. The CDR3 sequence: CASSPHRRGETQYF. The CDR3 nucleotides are TGTGCCAGCAGCCCACACCGAAGGGGCGAGACCCAGTACTTC.

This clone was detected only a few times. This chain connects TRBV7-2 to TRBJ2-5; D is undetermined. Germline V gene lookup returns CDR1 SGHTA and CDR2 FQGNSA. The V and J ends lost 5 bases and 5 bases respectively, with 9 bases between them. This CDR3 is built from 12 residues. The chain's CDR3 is CASSPLWETQYF. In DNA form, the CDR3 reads TGTGCCAGCAGCCCCTTGTGGGAGACCCAGTACTTC.

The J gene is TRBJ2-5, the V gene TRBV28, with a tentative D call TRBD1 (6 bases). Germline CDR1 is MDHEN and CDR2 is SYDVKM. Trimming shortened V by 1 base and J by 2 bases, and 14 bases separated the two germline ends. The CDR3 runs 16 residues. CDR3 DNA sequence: TGTGCCAGCAGTTTATCTCGGAGGACAGCACAAGAGACCCAGTACTTC. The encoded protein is CASSLSRRTAQETQYF.

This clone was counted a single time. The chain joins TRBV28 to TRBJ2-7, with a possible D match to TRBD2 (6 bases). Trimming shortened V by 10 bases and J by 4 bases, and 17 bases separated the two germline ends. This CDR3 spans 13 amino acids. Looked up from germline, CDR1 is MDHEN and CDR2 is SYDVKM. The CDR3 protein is CATRDWERYEQYF. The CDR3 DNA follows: TGTGCCACCCGGGACTGGGAGAGGTACGAGCAGTACTTC.

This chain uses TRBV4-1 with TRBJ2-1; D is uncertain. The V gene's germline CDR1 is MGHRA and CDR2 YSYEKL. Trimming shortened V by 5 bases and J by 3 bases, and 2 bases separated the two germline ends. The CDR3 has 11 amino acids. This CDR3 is CASSFYNEQFF. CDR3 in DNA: TGCGCCAGCAGCTTCTACAATGAGCAGTTCTTC.

CDR3 in amino acids: CASRAGWVEQFF. The CDR3 DNA follows: TGTGCCAGCAGAGCAGGGTGGGTTGAGCAGTTCTTC. The chain has TRBV5-6 and TRBJ2-1; weak D call: TRBD1 (5 bases). CDR3 length equals 12 residues. Trimming took off 5 bases at V and 9 bases at J, with 12 bases between the two ends. Per the germline V gene, CDR1 is SGHDT and CDR2 is YYEEEE.

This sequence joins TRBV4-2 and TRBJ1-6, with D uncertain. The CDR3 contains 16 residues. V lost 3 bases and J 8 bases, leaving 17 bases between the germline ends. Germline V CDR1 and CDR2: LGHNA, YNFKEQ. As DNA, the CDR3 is TGTGCCAGCAGCCACCGAGGAGGGAAAATGGATTCACCCCTCCACTTT. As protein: CASSHRGGKMDSPLHF.

CDR3: CASSPVPTGRQPQHF. CDR3 DNA: TGTGCCAGCAGTCCCGTCCCGACAGGACGGCAGCCCCAGCATTTT. The chain has TRBV27 and TRBJ1-5, with a possible D match to TRBD1 (6 bases). The CDR3 has 15 amino acids. Looked up from germline, CDR1 is MNHEY and CDR2 is SMNVEV (reference sequence). The V end lost 5 bases, the J end lost 7 bases, and 18 bases lay between the germline ends.

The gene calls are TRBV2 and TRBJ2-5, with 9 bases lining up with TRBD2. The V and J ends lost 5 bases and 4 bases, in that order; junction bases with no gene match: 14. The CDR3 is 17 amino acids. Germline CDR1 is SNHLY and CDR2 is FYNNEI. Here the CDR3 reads CASSWFDSGGSVETQYF. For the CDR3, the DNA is TGTGCCAGCAGTTGGTTCGATAGCGGGGGCTCGGTAGAGACCCAGTACTTC. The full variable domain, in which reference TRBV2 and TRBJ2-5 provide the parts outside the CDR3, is EPEVTQTPSHQVTQMGQEVILRCVPISNHLYFYWYRQILGQKVEFLVSFYNNEISEKSEIFDDQFSVERPDGSNFTLKIRSTKLEDSAMYFCASSWFDSGGSVETQYFGPGTRLLVL.

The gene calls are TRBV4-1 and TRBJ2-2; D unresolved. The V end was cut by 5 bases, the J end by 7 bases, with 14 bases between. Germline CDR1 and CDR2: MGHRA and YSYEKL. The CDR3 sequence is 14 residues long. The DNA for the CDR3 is TGCGCCAGCAGCGCCCGAAATCCTGGCGGGGAGCTGTTTTTT. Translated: CASSARNPGGELFF.

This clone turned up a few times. The CDR3 bases are TGTGCCAGCTCTCCCGACAATACCAATCAGCCCCAGCATTTT. Translation: CASSPDNTNQPQHF. This rearrangement joins TRBV18 to TRBJ1-5; D ambiguous. Germline V gene lookup returns CDR1 KGHSH and CDR2 LQKENI. CDR3 length equals 14 residues. V was shortened by 6 bases and J by 3 bases, with 12 bases between the two germline ends.

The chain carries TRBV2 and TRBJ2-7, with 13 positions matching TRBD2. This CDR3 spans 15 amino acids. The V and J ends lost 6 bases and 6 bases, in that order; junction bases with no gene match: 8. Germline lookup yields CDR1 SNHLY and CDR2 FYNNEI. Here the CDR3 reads CASRERTSGSGEQYF. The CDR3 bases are TGTGCCAGCAGAGAAAGGACTAGCGGGAGTGGCGAGCAGTACTTC. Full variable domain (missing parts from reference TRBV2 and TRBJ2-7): EPEVTQTPSHQVTQMGQEVILRCVPISNHLYFYWYRQILGQKVEFLVSFYNNEISEKSEIFDDQFSVERPDGSNFTLKIRSTKLEDSAMYFCASRERTSGSGEQYFGPGTRLTVT.

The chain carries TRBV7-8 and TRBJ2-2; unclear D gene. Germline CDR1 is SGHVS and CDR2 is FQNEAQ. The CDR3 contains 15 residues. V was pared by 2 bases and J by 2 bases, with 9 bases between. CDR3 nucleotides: TGTGCCAGCAGCTTATTCCGGATCAACACCGGGGAGCTGTTTTTT. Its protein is CASSLFRINTGELFF.

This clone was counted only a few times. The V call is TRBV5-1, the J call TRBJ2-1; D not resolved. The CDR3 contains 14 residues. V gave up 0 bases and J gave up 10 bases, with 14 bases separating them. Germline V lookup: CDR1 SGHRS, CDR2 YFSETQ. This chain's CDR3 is CASSLADQVGEQFF. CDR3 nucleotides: TGCGCCAGCAGCTTGGCCGACCAGGTCGGGGAGCAGTTCTTC.

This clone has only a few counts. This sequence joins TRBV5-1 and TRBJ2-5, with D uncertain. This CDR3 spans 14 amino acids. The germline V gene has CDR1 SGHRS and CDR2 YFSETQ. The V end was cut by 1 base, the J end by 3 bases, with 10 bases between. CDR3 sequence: CASSLSTSEETQYF. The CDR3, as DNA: TGCGCCAGCAGCTTGTCTACGTCAGAAGAGACCCAGTACTTC. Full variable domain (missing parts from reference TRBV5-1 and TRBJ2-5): KAGVTQTPRYLIKTRGQQVTLSCSPISGHRSVSWYQQTPGQGLQFLFEYFSETQRNKGNFPGRFSGRQFSNSRSEMNVSTLELGDSALYLCASSLSTSEETQYFGPGTRLLVL.

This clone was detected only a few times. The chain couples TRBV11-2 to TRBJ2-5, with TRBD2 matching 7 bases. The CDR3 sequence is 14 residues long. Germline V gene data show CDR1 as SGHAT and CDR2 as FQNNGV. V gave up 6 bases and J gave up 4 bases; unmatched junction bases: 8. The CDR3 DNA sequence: TGTGCCAGCAGGCAAGCGGGGAGGCGAGAGACCCAGTACTTC. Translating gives CASRQAGRRETQYF.